This T cell receptor (beta chain) was retrieved from a study of graft-versus-host responses after intestinal transplantation. The overall study: Those transplanted obtained multivisceral, liver-intestinal, or isolated intestinal grafts. Every recipient had anti-thymocyte globulin induction and 3 to 4 years of tacrolimus plus steroids. Whole-study results and caveats: Present in recipient marrow, GvH clones included some that appeared first in ileum or blood.

As for this clone: Its cognate antigen is unknown.

The method was immunoSEQ multiplex PCR; TCRdb's version includes in-frame clones alone and lacks a portion of them. The table has about 130,000 clones, 92% seen once. From germline, CDR1 is MDHEN and CDR2 SYDVKM. J was trimmed by 5 bases and V by 4 bases; bases with no gene match: 12. The CDR3 has 16 amino acids. Here the sequenced sample was unstimulated CD4+ T cells sorted from spleen or lymph node cells, taken before intestinal transplant. The sequence came from a human donor who received an intestinal transplant. The chain uses TRBV28 and TRBJ1-1; 8 bases are a match to TRBD1. The CDR3 is CASSSGDRGRRTEAFF. The CDR3 nucleotides are TGTGCCAGCAGTTCAGGAGACAGGGGAAGGAGGACTGAAGCTTTCTTT.